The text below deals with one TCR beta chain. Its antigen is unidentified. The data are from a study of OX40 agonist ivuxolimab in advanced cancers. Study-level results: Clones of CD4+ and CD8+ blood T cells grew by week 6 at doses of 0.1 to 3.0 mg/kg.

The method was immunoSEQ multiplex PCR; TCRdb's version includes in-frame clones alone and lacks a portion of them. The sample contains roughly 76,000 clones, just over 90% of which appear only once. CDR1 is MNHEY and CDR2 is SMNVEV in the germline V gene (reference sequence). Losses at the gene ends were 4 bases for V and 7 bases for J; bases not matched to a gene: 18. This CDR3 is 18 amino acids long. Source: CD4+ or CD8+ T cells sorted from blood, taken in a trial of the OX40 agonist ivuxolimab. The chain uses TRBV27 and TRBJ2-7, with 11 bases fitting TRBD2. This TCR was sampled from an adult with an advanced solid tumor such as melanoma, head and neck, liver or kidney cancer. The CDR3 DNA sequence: TGTGCCAGCAGTTCCTATGGGGCTAGCGGGGGGACGATAGGGGAGCAGTACTTC. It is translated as CASSSYGASGGTIGEQYF.